This T cell receptor beta chain is from a study of blood T cell repertoires in COVID-19. On the study more broadly: Acute and convalescent COVID-19 specimens originated in the United States, Italy and Spain. PBMCs, B-cell-depleted T cells, or T cells were the source of the cDNA or gDNA that made up the material.

Under the authors' procedure: The assay estimated nucleated cells by amplifying reference gene primers. Sequencing used immunoSEQ multiplex PCR; TCRdb keeps in-frame clones, though not all of them. V, J and clone size derive from that table, while D and trimming were established from the DNA sequence. The repertoire holds 85,000 to 110,000 clones, with over 70% as singletons. Deletions cut 0 bases from V and 3 bases from J, with 8 bases between. Germline CDR1 SGHTA, CDR2 FQGNSA. The CDR3 has 14 residues. This TCR came from a human donor in a cohort sampled during active or convalescent COVID-19. The chain recombines TRBV7-2 with TRBJ1-1; D remains unclear. The sample comprised peripheral blood. In DNA form, the CDR3 reads TGTGCCAGCAGCTTAGCTCTGAGAGACACTGAAGCTTTCTTT. Its translation: CASSLALRDTEAFF.